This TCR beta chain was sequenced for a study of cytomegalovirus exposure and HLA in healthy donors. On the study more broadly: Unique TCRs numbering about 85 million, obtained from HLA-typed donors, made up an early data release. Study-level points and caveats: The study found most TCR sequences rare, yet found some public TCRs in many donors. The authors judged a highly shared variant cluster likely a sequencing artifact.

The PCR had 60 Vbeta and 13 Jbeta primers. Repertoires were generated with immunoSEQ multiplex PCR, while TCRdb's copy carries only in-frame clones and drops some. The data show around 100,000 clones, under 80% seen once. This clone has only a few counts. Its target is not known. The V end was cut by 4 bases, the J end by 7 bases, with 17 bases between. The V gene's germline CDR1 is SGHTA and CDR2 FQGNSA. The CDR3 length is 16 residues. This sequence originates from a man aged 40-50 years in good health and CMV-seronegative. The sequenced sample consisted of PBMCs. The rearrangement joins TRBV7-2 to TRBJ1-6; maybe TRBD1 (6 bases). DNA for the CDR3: TGTGCCAGCAGCTCCTCGACAGGAGTCCCGAATTCACCCCTCCACTTT. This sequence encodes CASSSSTGVPNSPLHF. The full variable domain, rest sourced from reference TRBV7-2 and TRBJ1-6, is GAGVSQSPSNKVTEKGKDVELRCDPISGHTALYWYRQSLGQGLEFLIYFQGNSAPDKSGLPSDRFSAERTGGSVSTLTIQRTQQEDSAVYLCASSSSTGVPNSPLHFGNGTRLTVT.